This is a list of T cell receptor beta chains from one sample in a study of T cells in tumors after PD-1 blockade. Repertoires were generated with immunoSEQ multiplex PCR, while TCRdb's copy carries only in-frame clones and drops some. The table includes 61,000 or so clones, around 77% detected once. Sequenced here: PBMCs, sampled before anti-PD-1 treatment. These receptors originate from a human donor with basal cell carcinoma. Each CDR3 is given with its conserved first and last residue. Each record gives: D gene, clone size, J gene, V gene, CDR3 DNA, CDR3 protein. A D gene is named only where the DNA matches it firmly. Rows give clone size only sometimes, using once, few, many, or a class for an expanded clone.

>-|-|TRBJ1-2|TRBV7-9
TGTGCCAGCAGCTCCCCCAGGGGCGACTCAGGGTATGGCTACACCTTC
CASSSPRGDSGYGYTF
>TRBD1|once|TRBJ1-2|TRBV2
TGTGCCAGCAGTGCGCGAAGGGACAGCTATGGCTACACCTTC
CASSARRDSYGYTF
>-|-|TRBJ1-2|TRBV30
TGTGCCTGGAGTGTACAGGCTAACTATGGCTACACCTTC
CAWSVQANYGYTF
>-|-|TRBJ2-7|TRBV5-1
TGCGCCAGCAGCCCCTCGCCAGGGAACTACGAGCAGTACTTC
CASSPSPGNYEQYF
>-|-|TRBJ1-1|TRBV15
TGTGCCACCAGCAGACTTGGACAGTCGGGTGAAGCTTTCTTT
CATSRLGQSGEAFF
>-|-|TRBJ1-1|TRBV29-1
TGCAGCGGGAGGAGCCGGGCTGAAGCTTTCTTT
CSGRSRAEAFF
>TRBD1|-|TRBJ2-3|TRBV27
TGTGCCAGCAGTCTCGGAGGGACAGGGGCAGATACGCAGTATTTT
CASSLGGTGADTQYF
>TRBD2|-|TRBJ2-7|TRBV9
TGTGCCAGCAGCCGAAACTTTCTAGCGGTGAGCTCCTACGAGCAGTACTTC
CASSRNFLAVSSYEQYF
>-|-|TRBJ1-1|TRBV11-1
TGTGCCAGCAGCCAAAGTTCCAGCAGCGGTTCTGAAGCTTTCTTT
CASSQSSSSGSEAFF
>-|few|TRBJ2-2|TRBV19
TGTGCCAGTAGTATAAGGCGGGGAACGAACACCGGGGAGCTGTTTTTT
CASSIRRGTNTGELFF
>TRBD1|-|TRBJ1-1|TRBV7-9
TGTGCCAGCAGTCATACAACAGGGGGAGGGATGGCTGAAGCTTTCTTT
CASSHTTGGGMAEAFF
>TRBD1|-|TRBJ1-2|TRBV14
TGTGCCAGCAGCCAAGCTTCTTACAGGGGGCTTGGCTACACCTTC
CASSQASYRGLGYTF
>TRBD2|few|TRBJ2-1|TRBV5-1
TGCGCCAGCAGTCGGACTAGGGGACGAAGCAATGAGCAGTTCTTC
CASSRTRGRSNEQFF
>TRBD1|once|TRBJ2-2|TRBV5-1
TGCGCCACCAAAGACCCAACAGGGACAGGAGGGAGCGGGGAGCTGTTTTTT
CATKDPTGTGGSGELFF
>TRBD2|-|TRBJ2-5|TRBV14
TGTGCCAGCAGCCAAGTACGCAGCGGGGTCGTCAGTGAGACCCAGTACTTC
CASSQVRSGVVSETQYF
>-|once|TRBJ1-2|TRBV29-1
TGCAGCGTTGAAGAGGAGTATGGCTACACCTTC
CSVEEEYGYTF
>-|-|TRBJ2-1|TRBV19
TGTGCCAGTAGTATTCAGGGTTGGAATGAGCAGTTCTTC
CASSIQGWNEQFF
>-|-|TRBJ1-3|TRBV7-8
TGTGCCAGCAGCTTAGGGACAAGTGGAAACACCATATATTTT
CASSLGTSGNTIYF
>TRBD1|-|TRBJ2-7|TRBV19
TGTGCCACCACTGGACAGGGGAGTGCGGAGCAGTACTTC
CATTGQGSAEQYF
>TRBD2|-|TRBJ2-1|TRBV2
TGTGCCAGCAGTGGACTAGCGGGGGGCGGGGATGAGCAGTTCTTC
CASSGLAGGGDEQFF
>TRBD2|-|TRBJ2-7|TRBV29-1
TGCAGCGTGACGGGGGGGGAAAGCTACGAGCAGTACTTC
CSVTGGESYEQYF
>TRBD2|-|TRBJ2-2|TRBV19
TGTGCCAGCGGGGGGGTCACCGGGGAGCTGTTTTTT
CASGGVTGELFF
>-|-|TRBJ2-1|TRBV2
TGTGCCAGCAGTGAGACAATACTAGCAACATCCGTTCCGCGGCAGTTCTTC
CASSETILATSVPRQFF
>-|-|TRBJ1-1|TRBV2
TGTGCCAGCAGTCGTAGGCAGCTGAACACTGAAGCTTTCTTT
CASSRRQLNTEAFF
>-|-|TRBJ2-3|TRBV24-1
TGTGCCACCAGCCCGGGAAAAGCCGCAGATACGCAGTATTTT
CATSPGKAADTQYF
>TRBD1|-|TRBJ2-5|TRBV6-2/TRBV6-3
TGTGCCAGCAGTTATCAAATAGGGGGCGCAGGAGAAGAGACCCAGTACTTC
CASSYQIGGAGEETQYF
>-|-|TRBJ2-1|TRBV7-2
TGTGCCAGCAGCCGGGTTAGGGGGGGTAATGAGCAGTTCTTC
CASSRVRGGNEQFF
>TRBD2|-|TRBJ2-5|TRBV7-8
TGTGCCAGCAGCTTAGATGTTAGCGGGGGGGCCGAGACCCAGTACTTC
CASSLDVSGGAETQYF
>-|-|TRBJ2-3|TRBV5-4
TGTGCCAGCAGCTTGTACGTGGACTCTAGCACAGATACGCAGTATTTT
CASSLYVDSSTDTQYF
>TRBD1|-|TRBJ2-3|TRBV5-8
TGTGCCAGCAGCTTGTGGGACAGGGAGGGAGATACGCAGTATTTT
CASSLWDREGDTQYF
>-|once|TRBJ1-2|TRBV18
TGTGCCAGCTTCCGTCCGGGCGTGCCCTATGGCTACACCTTC
CASFRPGVPYGYTF
>-|-|TRBJ1-5|TRBV6-5
TGTGCCACCGCCTTGGGGGGGGCCAATCAGCCCCAGCATTTT
CATALGGANQPQHF
>TRBD1|-|TRBJ2-7|TRBV27
TGTGCCAGCAGTTCAAGGACAGGGGGCTATTACGAGCAGTACTTC
CASSSRTGGYYEQYF
>TRBD1|once|TRBJ2-7|TRBV27
TGTGCCAGCAGTTACAAAAGACAGGGGGGACCCTACGAGCAGTACTTC
CASSYKRQGGPYEQYF
>-|-|TRBJ1-2|TRBV18
TGTGCCAGCTCACCACAATCCGGCAGGGACCAAGGCTACACCTTC
CASSPQSGRDQGYTF
>TRBD1|-|TRBJ1-2|TRBV3-1/TRBV3-2
TGTGCCAGCAGCCAAACCCATCGGGACAGTATAAACTATGGCTACACCTTC
CASSQTHRDSINYGYTF
>TRBD1|-|TRBJ1-2|TRBV30
TGTGCCTGGAATCGGGACAGTTCGGGCTACACCTTC
CAWNRDSSGYTF
>-|-|TRBJ2-7|TRBV3-1/TRBV3-2
TGTGCCAGCAGCTTACAGGGAATTGAGCAGTACTTC
CASSLQGIEQYF
>-|-|TRBJ1-1|TRBV9
TGTGCCAGCAGCGCCGCAGGGGTTGGGACTGAAGCTTTCTTT
CASSAAGVGTEAFF
>-|-|TRBJ1-4|TRBV4-2
TGTGCCAGCAGCCTGGGGGGGATCGATGAAAAACTGTTTTTT
CASSLGGIDEKLFF
>-|-|TRBJ1-1|TRBV20-1
TGCAGTGCTAGTCGGGGGAGGTACACTGAAGCTTTCTTT
CSASRGRYTEAFF
>-|-|TRBJ2-5|TRBV4-2
TGTGCCAGCAGCCAAGAAGGGGGTCAAGAGACCCAGTACTTC
CASSQEGGQETQYF
>-|-|TRBJ1-2|TRBV29-1
TGCAGCGTTGTTCATAGTAACTATGGCTACACCTTC
CSVVHSNYGYTF
>-|-|TRBJ2-2|TRBV7-9
TGTGCCAGCATCTCGCAGAATAGTATCGGGGAGCTGTTTTTT
CASISQNSIGELFF
>TRBD1|-|TRBJ1-1|TRBV4-2
TGTGCCAGCAGCCAAGTTAGACAGGGACCTGAAGCTTTCTTT
CASSQVRQGPEAFF
>TRBD2|-|TRBJ2-1|TRBV7-3
TGTGCCAGCAGCCCTGGGGCTAGCGGGGGTATTGAGCAGTTCTTC
CASSPGASGGIEQFF
>-|-|TRBJ1-2|TRBV7-9
TGTGCCAGCAGCCCTTCTAACTATGGCTACACCTTC
CASSPSNYGYTF
>-|once|TRBJ2-7|TRBV18
TGTGCCAGCTCACCACCGAGCAGGGCCAACTCCTACGAGCAGTACTTC
CASSPPSRANSYEQYF
>TRBD1|-|TRBJ1-2|TRBV4-2
TGTGCCAGCAGCCAAGGGGGACAGGTCCCTAACTATGGCTACACCTTC
CASSQGGQVPNYGYTF
>-|-|TRBJ1-3|TRBV7-9
TGTGCCAGCAGCTTAAGTAGTCAAAGATTGTTGATCTCTGGAAACACCATATATTTT
CASSLSSQRLLISGNTIYF
>-|-|TRBJ1-2|TRBV6-5
TGTGCCAGCAGCCGGACAGATCAGGGCTATGGCTACACCTTC
CASSRTDQGYGYTF
>-|-|TRBJ2-5|TRBV3-1/TRBV3-2
TGTGCCAGCAGCCAACAGGGAAACCAAGAGACCCAGTACTTC
CASSQQGNQETQYF
>-|-|TRBJ2-5|TRBV7-3
TGTGCCAGCAGCTCTGGACAAGGGGGGCCCCTGGAGACCCAGTACTTC
CASSSGQGGPLETQYF